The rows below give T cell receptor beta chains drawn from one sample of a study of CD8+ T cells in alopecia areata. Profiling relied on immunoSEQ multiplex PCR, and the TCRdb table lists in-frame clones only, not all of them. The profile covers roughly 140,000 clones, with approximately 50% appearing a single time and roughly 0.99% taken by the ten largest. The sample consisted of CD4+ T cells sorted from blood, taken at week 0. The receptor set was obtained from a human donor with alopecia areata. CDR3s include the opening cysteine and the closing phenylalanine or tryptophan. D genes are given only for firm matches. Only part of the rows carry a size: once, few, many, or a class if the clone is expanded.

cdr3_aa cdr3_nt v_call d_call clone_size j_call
CASNTDTQYF TGTGCCAGCAACACAGATACGCAGTATTTT TRBV2 . once TRBJ2-3
CSVEGGENTEAFF TGCAGCGTTGAAGGTGGGGAGAACACTGAAGCTTTCTTT TRBV29-1 . . TRBJ1-1
CSVGSGDSSWDTEAFF TGCAGCGTTGGCTCAGGGGACTCATCATGGGACACTGAAGCTTTCTTT TRBV29-1 . . TRBJ1-1
CSARSYNEQFF TGCAGCGCGCGTTCCTACAATGAGCAGTTCTTC TRBV29-1 . few TRBJ2-1
CAWSKGTSVFNEQFF TGTGCCTGGAGTAAGGGGACTAGTGTTTTCAATGAGCAGTTCTTC TRBV30 TRBD2 . TRBJ2-1
CAWRGQGKAFF TGTGCCTGGAGAGGACAGGGGAAAGCTTTCTTT TRBV30 TRBD1 few TRBJ1-1
CASSLLTIYEQYF TGTGCCAGCAGCTTATTGACCATCTACGAGCAGTACTTC TRBV7-2 . . TRBJ2-7
CASSHQSNQPQHF TGTGCCAGTTCACACCAAAGCAATCAGCCCCAGCATTTT TRBV19 . . TRBJ1-5
CASSPSWGTDTQYF TGTGCCAGCAGTCCCTCATGGGGGACAGATACGCAGTATTTT TRBV6-1 . . TRBJ2-3
CASSLTSGYEQYF TGTGCCAGCTCACTGACTAGCGGTTACGAGCAGTACTTC TRBV18 TRBD2 . TRBJ2-7
CASSQGPGQGSDTQYF TGCGCCAGCAGCCAAGGACCGGGACAGGGGTCAGATACGCAGTATTTT TRBV4-1 TRBD1 . TRBJ2-3
CSVEHGADTQYF TGCAGCGTTGAACACGGAGCAGATACGCAGTATTTT TRBV29-1 . . TRBJ2-3
CASRFGGGSDYGYTF TGCGCCAGCAGGTTCGGGGGAGGCTCTGACTATGGCTACACCTTC TRBV5-1 . . TRBJ1-2
CAWRGNYEQYF TGTGCCTGGAGGGGTAACTACGAGCAGTACTTC TRBV30 . . TRBJ2-7
CASNTKSGGSHEQFF TGTGCCAGCAACACTAAAAGCGGGGGGTCTCATGAGCAGTTCTTC TRBV5-4 TRBD2 once TRBJ2-1
CASSPGRTRVNEQYF TGTGCCAGCAGCCCCGGAAGGACTAGAGTTAACGAGCAGTACTTC TRBV11-3 TRBD2 few TRBJ2-7
CASTHSTDTQYF TGTGCCAGCACCCACAGCACAGATACGCAGTATTTT TRBV7-2 . few TRBJ2-3
CAWSRGPISTDTQYF TGTGCCTGGAGTCGGGGACCAATCAGCACAGATACGCAGTATTTT TRBV30 . . TRBJ2-3
CSVGIRDTEQFF TGCAGCGTTGGTATCCGGGACACCGAGCAGTTCTTC TRBV29-1 . few TRBJ2-1
CASSYSDGLGTEAFF TGTGCCAGCAGTTACTCGGACGGCCTGGGTACTGAAGCTTTCTTT TRBV6-6 . . TRBJ1-1
CASSGRNPNQPQHF TGTGCCAGCAGTGGGAGGAACCCGAATCAGCCCCAGCATTTT TRBV6-6 . . TRBJ1-5
CASSVLGITGELFF TGTGCCAGCAGTGTATTAGGGATCACCGGGGAGCTGTTTTTT TRBV2 . . TRBJ2-2
CASSLGSSPYNEQFF TGTGCCAGCAGCTTAGGTTCCTCTCCCTACAATGAGCAGTTCTTC TRBV11-2 . . TRBJ2-1
CSAMTGSNEKLFF TGCAGCGCCATGACAGGGAGTAATGAAAAACTGTTTTTT TRBV29-1 TRBD1 . TRBJ1-4
CASSGTLNTGELFF TGTGCCAGCAGCGGGACGCTGAACACCGGGGAGCTGTTTTTT TRBV9 . . TRBJ2-2
CASSPQGTGELFF TGTGCCAGCAGCCCACAGGGAACCGGGGAGCTGTTTTTT TRBV7-2 . . TRBJ2-2
CASSQARQNTEAFF TGTGCCAGCAGCCAGGCGCGGCAGAACACTGAAGCTTTCTTT TRBV16 . few TRBJ1-1
CSAREYEQYF TGCAGTGCTAGGGAGTACGAGCAGTACTTC TRBV20-1 . few TRBJ2-7
CASRKDSNQPQHF TGTGCCAGCAGAAAGGACAGCAATCAGCCCCAGCATTTT TRBV2 . . TRBJ1-5
CAISESGSTYEQYF TGTGCCATCAGTGAGAGCGGGAGCACCTACGAGCAGTACTTC TRBV10-3 TRBD2 . TRBJ2-7
CASSLAGANSYEQYF TGCGCCAGCAGCTTGGCCGGGGCCAACTCCTACGAGCAGTACTTC TRBV5-1 . . TRBJ2-7
CSVEGDRKNIQYF TGCAGCGTTGAAGGGGACAGAAAAAACATTCAGTACTTC TRBV29-1 TRBD1 . TRBJ2-4